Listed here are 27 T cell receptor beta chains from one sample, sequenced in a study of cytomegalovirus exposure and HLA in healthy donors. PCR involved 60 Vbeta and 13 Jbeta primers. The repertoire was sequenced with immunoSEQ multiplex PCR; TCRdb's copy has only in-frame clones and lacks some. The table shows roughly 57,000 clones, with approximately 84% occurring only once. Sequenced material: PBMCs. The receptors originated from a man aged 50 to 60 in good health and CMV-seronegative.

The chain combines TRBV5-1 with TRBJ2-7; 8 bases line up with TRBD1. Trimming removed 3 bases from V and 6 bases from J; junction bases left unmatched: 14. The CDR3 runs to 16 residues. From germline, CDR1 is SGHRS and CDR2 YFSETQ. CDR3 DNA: TGCGCCAGCAGCTACCGCCCGACAGGGGAGAGGGTCGAGCAGTACTTC. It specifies CASSYRPTGERVEQYF.

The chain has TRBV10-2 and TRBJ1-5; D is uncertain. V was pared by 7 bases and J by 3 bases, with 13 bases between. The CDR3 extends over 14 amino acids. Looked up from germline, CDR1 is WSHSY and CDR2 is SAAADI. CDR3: CASTEQPFNQPQHF. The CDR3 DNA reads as TGCGCCAGCACTGAACAGCCATTCAATCAGCCCCAGCATTTT.

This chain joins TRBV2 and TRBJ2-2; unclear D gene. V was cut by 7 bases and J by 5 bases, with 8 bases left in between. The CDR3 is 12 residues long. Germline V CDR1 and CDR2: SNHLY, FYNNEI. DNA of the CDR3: TGTGCCAGCACTCTCGGGACCGGGGAGCTGTTTTTT. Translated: CASTLGTGELFF.

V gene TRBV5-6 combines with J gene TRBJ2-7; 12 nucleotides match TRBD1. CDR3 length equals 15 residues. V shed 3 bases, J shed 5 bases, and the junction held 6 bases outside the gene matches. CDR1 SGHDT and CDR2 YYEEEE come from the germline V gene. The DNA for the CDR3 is TGTGCCAGCAGCTGGTTGGGGACAGGGGGCGACGAGCAGTACTTC. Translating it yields CASSWLGTGGDEQYF.

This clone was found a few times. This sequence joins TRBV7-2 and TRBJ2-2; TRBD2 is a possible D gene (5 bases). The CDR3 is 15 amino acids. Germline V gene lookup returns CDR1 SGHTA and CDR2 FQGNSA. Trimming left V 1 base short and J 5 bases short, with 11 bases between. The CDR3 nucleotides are TGTGCCAGCAGCTTAGTCCCGGGGTCGACCGGGGAGCTGTTTTTT. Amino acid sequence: CASSLVPGSTGELFF.

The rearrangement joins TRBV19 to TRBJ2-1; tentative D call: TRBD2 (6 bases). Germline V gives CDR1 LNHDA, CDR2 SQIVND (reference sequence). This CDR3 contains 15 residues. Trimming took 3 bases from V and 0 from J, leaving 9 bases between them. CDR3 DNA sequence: TGTGCCAGTAGTATGGACGGGAGCTCCTACAATGAGCAGTTCTTC. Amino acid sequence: CASSMDGSSYNEQFF.

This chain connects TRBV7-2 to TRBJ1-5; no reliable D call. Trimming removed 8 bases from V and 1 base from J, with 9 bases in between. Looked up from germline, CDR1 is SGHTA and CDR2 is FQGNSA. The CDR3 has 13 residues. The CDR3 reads CASSRVSNQPQHF. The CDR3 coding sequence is TGTGCCAGCTCTCGAGTCAGCAATCAGCCCCAGCATTTT. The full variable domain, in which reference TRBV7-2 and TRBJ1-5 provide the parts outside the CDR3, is GAGVSQSPSNKVTEKGKDVELRCDPISGHTALYWYRQSLGQGLEFLIYFQGNSAPDKSGLPSDRFSAERTGGSVSTLTIQRTQQEDSAVYLCASSRVSNQPQHFGDGTRLSIL.

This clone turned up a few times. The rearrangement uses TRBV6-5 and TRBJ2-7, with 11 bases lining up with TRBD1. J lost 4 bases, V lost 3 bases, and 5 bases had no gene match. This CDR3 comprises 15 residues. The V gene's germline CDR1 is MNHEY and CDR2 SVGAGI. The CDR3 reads CASSYQGTGGYEQYF. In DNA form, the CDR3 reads TGTGCCAGCAGTTATCAAGGGACAGGGGGATACGAGCAGTACTTC.

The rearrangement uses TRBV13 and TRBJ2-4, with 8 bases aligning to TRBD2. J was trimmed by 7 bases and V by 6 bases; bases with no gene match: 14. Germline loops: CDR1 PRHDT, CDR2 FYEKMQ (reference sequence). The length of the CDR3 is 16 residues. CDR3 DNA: TGTGCCAGCAGTTCAAGCGGGGGCCCTCAGAGGAACATTCAGTACTTC. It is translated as CASSSSGGPQRNIQYF.

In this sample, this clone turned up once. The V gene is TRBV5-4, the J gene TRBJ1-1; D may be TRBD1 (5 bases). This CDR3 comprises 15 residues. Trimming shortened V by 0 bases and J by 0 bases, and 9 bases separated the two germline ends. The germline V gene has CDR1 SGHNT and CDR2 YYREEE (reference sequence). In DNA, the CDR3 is TGTGCCAGCAGCTTGGCGGCAGGGCTGAACACTGAAGCTTTCTTT. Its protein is CASSLAAGLNTEAFF.

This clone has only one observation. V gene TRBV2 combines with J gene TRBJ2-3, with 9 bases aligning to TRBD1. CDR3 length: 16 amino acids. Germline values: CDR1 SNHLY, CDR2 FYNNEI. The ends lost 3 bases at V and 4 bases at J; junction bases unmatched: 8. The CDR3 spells CASSDGRTGVPDTQYF. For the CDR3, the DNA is TGTGCCAGCAGTGACGGGCGGACAGGGGTTCCAGATACGCAGTATTTT.

The CDR3 nucleotides read TGTGCCAGCAGTGAAGTGGGGACAGGGGGGATTGAAGCTTTCTTT. Protein: CASSEVGTGGIEAFF. This sequence joins TRBV6-1 and TRBJ1-1; TRBD1 matches at 11 bases. The CDR3 extends over 15 amino acids. J was trimmed by 7 bases and V by 1 base; bases with no gene match: 5. Per the germline V gene, CDR1 is MNHNS and CDR2 is SASEGT.

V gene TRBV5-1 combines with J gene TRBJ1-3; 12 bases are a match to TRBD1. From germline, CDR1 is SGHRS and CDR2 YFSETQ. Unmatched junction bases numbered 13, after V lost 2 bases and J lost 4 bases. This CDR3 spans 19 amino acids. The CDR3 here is CASSFAGQGANPPGNTIYF. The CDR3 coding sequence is TGCGCCAGCAGCTTCGCGGGACAGGGGGCTAACCCGCCCGGAAACACCATATATTTT.

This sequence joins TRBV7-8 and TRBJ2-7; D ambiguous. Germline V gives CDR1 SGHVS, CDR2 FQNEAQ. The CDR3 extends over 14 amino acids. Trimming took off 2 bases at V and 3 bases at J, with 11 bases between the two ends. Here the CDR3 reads CASSLTVTDYEQYF. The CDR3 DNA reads TGTGCCAGCAGCTTAACCGTAACTGACTACGAGCAGTACTTC.

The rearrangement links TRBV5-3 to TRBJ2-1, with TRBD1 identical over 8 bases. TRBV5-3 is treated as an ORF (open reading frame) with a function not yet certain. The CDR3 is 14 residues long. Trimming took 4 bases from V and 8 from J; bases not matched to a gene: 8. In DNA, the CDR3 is TGTGCCAGAAGCAACGACAGGGGTGGCGATGAGCAGTTCTTC. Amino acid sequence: CARSNDRGGDEQFF.

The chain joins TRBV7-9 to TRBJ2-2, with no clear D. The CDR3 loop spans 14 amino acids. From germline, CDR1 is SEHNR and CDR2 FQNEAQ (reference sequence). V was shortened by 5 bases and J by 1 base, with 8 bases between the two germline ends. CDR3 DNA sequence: TGTGCCAGCAGCCCGTCACTGAACACCGGGGAGCTGTTTTTT. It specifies CASSPSLNTGELFF.

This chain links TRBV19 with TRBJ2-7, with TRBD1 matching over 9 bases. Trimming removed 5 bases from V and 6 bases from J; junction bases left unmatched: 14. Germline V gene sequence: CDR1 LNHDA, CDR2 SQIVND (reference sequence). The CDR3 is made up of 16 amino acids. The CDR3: CASSFSSGTGIPEQYF. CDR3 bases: TGTGCCAGTAGTTTCTCATCCGGGACAGGGATTCCCGAGCAGTACTTC.

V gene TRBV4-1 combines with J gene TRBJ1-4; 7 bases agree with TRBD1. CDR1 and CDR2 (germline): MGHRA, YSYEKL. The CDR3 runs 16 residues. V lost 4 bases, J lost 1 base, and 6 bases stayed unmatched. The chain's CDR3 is CASSLLGQRTNEKLFF. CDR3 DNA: TGCGCCAGCAGCCTCCTGGGACAGCGAACTAATGAAAAACTGTTTTTT.

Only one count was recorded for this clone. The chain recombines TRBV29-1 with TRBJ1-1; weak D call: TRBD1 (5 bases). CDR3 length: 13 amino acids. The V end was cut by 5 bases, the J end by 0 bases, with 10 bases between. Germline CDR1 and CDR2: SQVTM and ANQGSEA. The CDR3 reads CSVQWGLNTEAFF. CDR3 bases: TGCAGCGTTCAATGGGGCTTGAACACTGAAGCTTTCTTT.

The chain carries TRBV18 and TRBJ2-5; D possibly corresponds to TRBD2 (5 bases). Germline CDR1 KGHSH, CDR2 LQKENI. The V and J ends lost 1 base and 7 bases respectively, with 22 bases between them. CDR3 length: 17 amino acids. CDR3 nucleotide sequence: TGTGCCAGCTCACCACGCCAAAAGAGCGGTGGTTCGGGGACCCAGTACTTC. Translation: CASSPRQKSGGSGTQYF.

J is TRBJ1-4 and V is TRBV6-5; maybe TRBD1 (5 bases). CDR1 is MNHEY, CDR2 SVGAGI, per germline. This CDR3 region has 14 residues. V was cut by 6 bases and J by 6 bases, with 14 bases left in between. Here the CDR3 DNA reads TGTGCCAGCAGCCCTATTGGGGGGTATGAAAAACTGTTTTTT. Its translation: CASSPIGGYEKLFF.

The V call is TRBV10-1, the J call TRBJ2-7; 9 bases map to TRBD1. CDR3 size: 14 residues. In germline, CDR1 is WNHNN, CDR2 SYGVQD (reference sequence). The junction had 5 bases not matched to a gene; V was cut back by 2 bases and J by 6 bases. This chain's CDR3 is CASSEGTGKCEQYF. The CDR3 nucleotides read TGCGCCAGCAGTGAGGGGACAGGGAAGTGCGAGCAGTACTTC.

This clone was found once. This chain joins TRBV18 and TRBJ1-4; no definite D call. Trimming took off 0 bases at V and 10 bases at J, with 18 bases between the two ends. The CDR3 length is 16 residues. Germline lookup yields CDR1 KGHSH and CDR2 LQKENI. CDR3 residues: CASSPPEGLAHPKLFF. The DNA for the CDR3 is TGTGCCAGCTCACCACCTGAGGGCCTAGCACACCCAAAACTGTTTTTT.

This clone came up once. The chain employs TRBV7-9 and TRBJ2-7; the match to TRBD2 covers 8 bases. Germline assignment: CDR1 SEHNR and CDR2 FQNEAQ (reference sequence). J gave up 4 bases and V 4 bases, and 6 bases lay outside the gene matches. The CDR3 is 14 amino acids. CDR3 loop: CASSSPSGGYEQYF. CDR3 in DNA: TGTGCCAGCAGCTCCCCGTCGGGGGGGTACGAGCAGTACTTC.

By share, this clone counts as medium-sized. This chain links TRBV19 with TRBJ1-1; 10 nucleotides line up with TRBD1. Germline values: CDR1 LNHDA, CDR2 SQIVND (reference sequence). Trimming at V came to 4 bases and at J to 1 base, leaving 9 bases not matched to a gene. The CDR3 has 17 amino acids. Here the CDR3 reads CASSNRQGADRNTEAFF. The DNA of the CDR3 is TGTGCCAGTAGTAATCGACAGGGGGCGGACAGGAACACTGAAGCTTTCTTT.

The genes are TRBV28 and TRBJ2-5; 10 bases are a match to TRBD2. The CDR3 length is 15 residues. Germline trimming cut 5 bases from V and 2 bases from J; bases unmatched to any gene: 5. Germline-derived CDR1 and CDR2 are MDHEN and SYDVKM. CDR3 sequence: CASSGSGGSQETQYF. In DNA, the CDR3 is TGTGCCAGCAGTGGTAGCGGGGGGTCACAAGAGACCCAGTACTTC. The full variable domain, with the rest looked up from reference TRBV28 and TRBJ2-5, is DVKVTQSSRYLVKRTGEKVFLECVQDMDHENMFWYRQDPGLGLRLIYFSYDVKMKEKGDIPEGYSVSREKKERFSLILESASTNQTSMYLCASSGSGGSQETQYFGPGTRLLVL.

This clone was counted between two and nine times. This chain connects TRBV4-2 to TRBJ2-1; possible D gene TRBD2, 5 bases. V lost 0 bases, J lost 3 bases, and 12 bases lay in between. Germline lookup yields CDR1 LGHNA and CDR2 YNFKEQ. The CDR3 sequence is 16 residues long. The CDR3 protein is CASSQDRELVYNEQFF. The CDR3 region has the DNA TGTGCCAGCAGCCAAGATAGGGAACTAGTCTACAATGAGCAGTTCTTC.